This is a list of T cell receptor beta chains from one sample in a study of identical twins. TCRdb analysed the 5' RACE reads with MiXCR anew, one entry per CDR3 protein. The table has 410,000 or so distinct CDR3 sequences, roughly 20% seen once. Sequencing was performed on naive T cells sorted from blood. Receptors originate from a man aged 50 to 59 in good health. Both conserved end residues are part of each CDR3. The D gene is left open where the match is weak. Rows give clone size only sometimes, using once, few, many, or a class for an expanded clone.

D	size	V	J	CDR3	DNA
TRBD1	.	TRBV25-1	TRBJ2-7	CATQGQGLSYEQYF	TGTGCCACCCAGGGACAGGGCCTCTCCTACGAGCAGTACTTC
TRBD1	many	TRBV12-3/TRBV12-4	TRBJ2-1	CASSGTGDPWHEQFF	TGTGCCAGCAGTGGGACAGGGGATCCTTGGCATGAGCAGTTCTTC
TRBD1	few	TRBV5-4	TRBJ1-3	CASSPGQDSGNTIYF	TGTGCCAGCAGCCCGGGACAGGACTCTGGAAACACCATATATTTT
.	few	TRBV4-1	TRBJ1-2	CASSLHRDDGYGYTF	TGCGCCAGCAGCCTGCACAGGGACGATGGCTATGGCTACACCTTC
TRBD2	.	TRBV28	TRBJ2-1	CASGRGGLGEQFF	TGTGCCAGCGGTCGGGGGGGGTTAGGTGAGCAGTTCTTC
TRBD2	few	TRBV20-1	TRBJ2-7	CSARKELAAFYEQYF	TGCAGTGCTAGAAAGGAACTAGCGGCCTTTTACGAGCAGTACTTC
TRBD1	.	TRBV25-1	TRBJ2-1	CASRDQTGAKQFF	TGTGCCAGCAGAGACCAAACAGGGGCCAAGCAGTTCTTC
TRBD2	many	TRBV11-2	TRBJ2-3	CASSPFRRRLAGTDTQYF	TGTGCCAGCAGCCCCTTCCGCCGGCGTCTAGCGGGCACAGATACGCAGTATTTT
TRBD1	many	TRBV20-1	TRBJ1-1	CSARDRVNTEAFF	TGCAGTGCACGGGACAGGGTGAACACTGAAGCTTTCTTT
TRBD1	.	TRBV4-2	TRBJ1-5	CASSPGQGAFQPQHF	TGTGCCAGCAGCCCGGGACAGGGGGCGTTTCAGCCCCAGCATTTT
TRBD1	many	TRBV6-2/TRBV6-3	TRBJ1-5	CASSPDRARYSNQPQHF	TGTGCCAGCAGTCCCGACAGGGCCCGATATAGCAATCAGCCCCAGCATTTT